This TCR beta chain came from a study of tumor and adjacent non-tumor tissue in lung cancer. Study in general: Samples averaged roughly 4.3 million productive TCRbeta reads each.

A modified ARM-PCR protocol with three rounds of nested PCR amplified TCRbeta. Using its own MiXCR run on the multiplex PCR reads, TCRdb lists one record per CDR3 protein. In the table there are approximately 90,000 distinct CDR3 sequences, about 66% of which are singletons. This CDR3 comprises 14 residues. V was cut by 7 bases and J by 2 bases, with 14 bases left in between. This sample's RNA came from whole unsorted tissue. On this clonotype: Its cognate antigen is unknown. With a much larger clone just one base away, this may be a read error.

General study findings and limits: Tumor repertoires had a smaller top 100 clone share than normal lung. Patients with more diverse tumor TCRs had worse survival. Tumor tissue had significantly higher TCR diversity than normal lung.

Specimen: lung tumor tissue. The rearrangement uses TRBV12-3 or TRBV12-4 and TRBJ2-5; TRBD1 is a possible D gene (6 bases). This receptor was taken from a man in his sixties or seventies with non-small cell lung cancer. Written as DNA, the CDR3 is TGTGCCAGCACTCGACAGGTTGGTCAAGAGACCCAGTACTTC. Translating gives CASTRQVGQETQYF.